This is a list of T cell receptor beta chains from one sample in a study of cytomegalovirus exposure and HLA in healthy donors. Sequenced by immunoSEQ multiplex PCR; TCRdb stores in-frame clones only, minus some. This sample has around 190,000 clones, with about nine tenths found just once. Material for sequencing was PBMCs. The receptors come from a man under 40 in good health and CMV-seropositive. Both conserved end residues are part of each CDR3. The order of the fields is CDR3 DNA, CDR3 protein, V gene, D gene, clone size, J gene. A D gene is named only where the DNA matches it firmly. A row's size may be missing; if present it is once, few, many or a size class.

CDR3nt: TGTGCCAGCAGCTTGGAGGGACCTTTGGCTTTCTTT
CDR3aa: CASSLEGPLAFF
v_gene: TRBV5-4
d_gene: NA
abundance: NA
j_gene: TRBJ1-1

CDR3nt: TGTGCCAGCAGTCCCGAAAACACCCCCGCCTCCGAGACCCAGTACTTC
CDR3aa: CASSPENTPASETQYF
v_gene: TRBV6-6
d_gene: NA
abundance: NA
j_gene: TRBJ2-5

CDR3nt: TGTGCCAGCTCTCCGACAGGGCGGGGTTACGAGCAGTACTTC
CDR3aa: CASSPTGRGYEQYF
v_gene: TRBV19
d_gene: NA
abundance: NA
j_gene: TRBJ2-7

CDR3nt: TGTGCCAGCAGGGGACTAGCTACAGACGAGCAGTACTTC
CDR3aa: CASRGLATDEQYF
v_gene: TRBV2
d_gene: TRBD2
abundance: NA
j_gene: TRBJ2-7

CDR3nt: TGTGCCTGGAGTTTGGGTTTTGAGCAGTTCTTC
CDR3aa: CAWSLGFEQFF
v_gene: TRBV30
d_gene: NA
abundance: NA
j_gene: TRBJ2-1

CDR3nt: TGTGCCTGGAGTGTACCCGGGGCCTTTGGCAATCAGCCCCAGCATTTT
CDR3aa: CAWSVPGAFGNQPQHF
v_gene: TRBV30
d_gene: NA
abundance: NA
j_gene: TRBJ1-5

CDR3nt: TGTGCCAGCTCACCAGGGACAGGGGGCCCCCAGCCCCAGCATTTT
CDR3aa: CASSPGTGGPQPQHF
v_gene: TRBV18
d_gene: TRBD1
abundance: NA
j_gene: TRBJ1-5

CDR3nt: TGTGCCAGCAGCGTTTTTTCAGGGATGGATACGCAGTATTTT
CDR3aa: CASSVFSGMDTQYF
v_gene: TRBV9
d_gene: NA
abundance: NA
j_gene: TRBJ2-3

CDR3nt: TGTGCCAGCAGTTCCTACGAGCAGTACTTC
CDR3aa: CASSSYEQYF
v_gene: TRBV11-2
d_gene: NA
abundance: NA
j_gene: TRBJ2-7

CDR3nt: TGTGCCTGGAGTGTGTACGTTAGAGGGCCGGGGACTGAAGCTTTCTTT
CDR3aa: CAWSVYVRGPGTEAFF
v_gene: TRBV30
d_gene: NA
abundance: NA
j_gene: TRBJ1-1

CDR3nt: TGTGCCAGCAGCTACAGGGCAGGAACTGGAAACACCATATATTTT
CDR3aa: CASSYRAGTGNTIYF
v_gene: TRBV7-9
d_gene: NA
abundance: NA
j_gene: TRBJ1-3

CDR3nt: TGTGCCAGCACCGATGACCTCAATCAGCCCCAGCATTTT
CDR3aa: CASTDDLNQPQHF
v_gene: TRBV7-2
d_gene: NA
abundance: NA
j_gene: TRBJ1-5

CDR3nt: NA
CDR3aa: CASSLVGTGNSSF
v_gene: TRBV5-1
d_gene: NA
abundance: NA
j_gene: TRBJ1-1

CDR3nt: TGCAGCGTGGAGCAAAGAAACACCATATATTTT
CDR3aa: CSVEQRNTIYF
v_gene: TRBV29-1
d_gene: NA
abundance: NA
j_gene: TRBJ1-3

CDR3nt: TGTGCCTGGAGTGTGTCTCTAGCGGGGGGGGAGGAGCAGTTCTTC
CDR3aa: CAWSVSLAGGEEQFF
v_gene: TRBV30
d_gene: TRBD2
abundance: NA
j_gene: TRBJ2-1

CDR3nt: TGTGCCAGCAGCTTTATAGGGGATCAGCCCCAGCATTTT
CDR3aa: CASSFIGDQPQHF
v_gene: TRBV7-9
d_gene: NA
abundance: medium-sized
j_gene: TRBJ1-5

CDR3nt: TGTGCCACCAGCAGAGATCACGGCATTCAGTACTTC
CDR3aa: CATSRDHGIQYF
v_gene: TRBV15
d_gene: NA
abundance: once
j_gene: TRBJ2-4

CDR3nt: TGTGCCACCAGCAGAGATCAGACAGTGGTCGACGAGCAGTACTTC
CDR3aa: CATSRDQTVVDEQYF
v_gene: TRBV15
d_gene: NA
abundance: NA
j_gene: TRBJ2-7

CDR3nt: TGTGCCATCAGTGAGACGGGAGGTGGGAATGAGCAGTTCTTC
CDR3aa: CAISETGGGNEQFF
v_gene: TRBV10-3
d_gene: TRBD2
abundance: NA
j_gene: TRBJ2-1

CDR3nt: TGCGCCAGCAGCTTCAGTAAAAACTCCTACGAGCAGTACTTC
CDR3aa: CASSFSKNSYEQYF
v_gene: TRBV5-1
d_gene: NA
abundance: once
j_gene: TRBJ2-7

CDR3nt: TGTGCCAGCAGTCTAAGGGGCATCAGGGGAAGCAATGAGCAGTTCTTC
CDR3aa: CASSLRGIRGSNEQFF
v_gene: TRBV28
d_gene: NA
abundance: NA
j_gene: TRBJ2-1

CDR3nt: TGTGCCAGCAGCTTAGCCCCGTGGGGTGGCCCCTATGGCTACACCTTC
CDR3aa: CASSLAPWGGPYGYTF
v_gene: TRBV7-6
d_gene: NA
abundance: NA
j_gene: TRBJ1-2

CDR3nt: TGTGCCAGCAGCCCGCGGGGCGTCACTGAAGCTTTCTTT
CDR3aa: CASSPRGVTEAFF
v_gene: TRBV2
d_gene: NA
abundance: NA
j_gene: TRBJ1-1

CDR3nt: TGTGCCACCAGCAGAGAGATATACGGGGGTCAGCCCCAGCATTTT
CDR3aa: CATSREIYGGQPQHF
v_gene: TRBV15
d_gene: NA
abundance: once
j_gene: TRBJ1-5

CDR3nt: TGTGCCAGCTCACCACGACAGGGGTATGGCAATCAGCCCCAGCATTTT
CDR3aa: CASSPRQGYGNQPQHF
v_gene: TRBV18
d_gene: TRBD1
abundance: NA
j_gene: TRBJ1-5

CDR3nt: TGTGCCAGCAGCGTAGGGGTCACCGTGGGTGGGAACGAGCAGTACTTC
CDR3aa: CASSVGVTVGGNEQYF
v_gene: TRBV9
d_gene: NA
abundance: NA
j_gene: TRBJ2-7

CDR3nt: TGCGCCAGCAGCCAAGGACTAGCGGAGAGCTCCTACGAGCAGTACTTC
CDR3aa: CASSQGLAESSYEQYF
v_gene: TRBV5-1
d_gene: TRBD2
abundance: NA
j_gene: TRBJ2-7